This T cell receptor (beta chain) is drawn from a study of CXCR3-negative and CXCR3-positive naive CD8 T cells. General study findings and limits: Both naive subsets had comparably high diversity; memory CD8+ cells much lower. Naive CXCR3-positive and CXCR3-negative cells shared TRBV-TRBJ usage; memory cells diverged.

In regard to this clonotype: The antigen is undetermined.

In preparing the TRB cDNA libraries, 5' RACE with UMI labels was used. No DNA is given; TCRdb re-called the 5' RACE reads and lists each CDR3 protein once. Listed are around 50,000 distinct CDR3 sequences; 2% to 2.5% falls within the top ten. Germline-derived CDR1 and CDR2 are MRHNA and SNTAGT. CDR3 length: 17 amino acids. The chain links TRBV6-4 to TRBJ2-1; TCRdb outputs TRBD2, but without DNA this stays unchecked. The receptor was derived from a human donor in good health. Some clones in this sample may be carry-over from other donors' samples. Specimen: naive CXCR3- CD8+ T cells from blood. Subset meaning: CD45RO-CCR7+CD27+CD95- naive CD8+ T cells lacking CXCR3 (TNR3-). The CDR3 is CASSVSRTSGVQNEQFF.